This passage covers 6 T cell receptor beta chains from one sample sequenced in a study of blood T cell repertoires in COVID-19. This table comes from immunoSEQ multiplex PCR, and its TCRdb copy is limited to in-frame clones, with some not included. The table shows around 95,000 clones, with more than 75% occurring only once. Sequences were obtained from peripheral blood. These receptors all come from a human donor in a cohort sampled during active COVID-19.

V and J are TRBV12-5 and TRBJ2-3; TRBD1 aligns across 7 bases. Per germline, CDR1 LGHNT and CDR2 FRNRAP. The CDR3 is 15 residues long. V was pared by 3 bases and J by 4 bases, with 7 bases of the junction left unmatched. The CDR3, as DNA: TGTGCTAGTGGTTTCATGACAGGGTCCCCAGATACGCAGTATTTT. It encodes CASGFMTGSPDTQYF.

The chain links TRBV10-3 to TRBJ1-3; D unresolved. This CDR3 is built from 12 residues. Per germline, CDR1 ENHRY and CDR2 SYGVKD. V was shortened by 10 bases and J by 0 bases, with 7 bases between the two germline ends. The CDR3 coding sequence is TGTGCCACCACCAGCTCTGGAAACACCATATATTTT. This codes for CATTSSGNTIYF.

The rearrangement uses TRBV3-1 (or the pseudogene TRBV3-2) and TRBJ2-1, with D hard to call. The length of the CDR3 is 14 residues. Germline V lookup: CDR1 LGHDT, CDR2 YNNKEL (reference sequence). Trimming cost V 0 bases and J 5 bases, with 8 bases left between them. Written as DNA, the CDR3 is TGTGCCAGCAGCCAAGATACGGTTAACAATGAGCAGTTCTTC. Translated: CASSQDTVNNEQFF.

J is TRBJ2-1 and V is TRBV19, with 9 bases identical to TRBD2. Germline-derived CDR1 and CDR2 are LNHDA and SQIVND (reference sequence). The CDR3 length is 21 residues. V was clipped by 1 base and J by 2 bases; unmatched bases: 18. CDR3 loop: CASSIAPAGGAGGGPYNEQFF. The CDR3 nucleotides are TGTGCCAGTAGTATAGCCCCTGCGGGGGGAGCGGGGGGAGGGCCCTACAATGAGCAGTTCTTC.

The chain combines TRBV6-6 with TRBJ2-3; a weak D match, TRBD2 (5 bases). CDR3 size: 13 residues. The V gene's germline CDR1 is MNHNY and CDR2 SVGAGI (reference sequence). Deletions cut 7 bases from V and 3 bases from J, with 11 bases between. In DNA form, the CDR3 reads TGTGCCAGCACCGTAACTAGTACAGATACGCAGTATTTT. Amino acid sequence: CASTVTSTDTQYF.

Regarding this clone: Within the sample, other DNA sequences also encode this same CDR3. This rearrangement joins TRBV27 to TRBJ2-7; a possible D gene is TRBD1 (7 bases). Trimming cost V 4 bases and J 7 bases, with 11 bases left between them. The CDR3 has 12 residues. The V gene's germline CDR1 is MNHEY and CDR2 SMNVEV (reference sequence). CDR3 nucleotide sequence: TGTGCCAGCAGTTCGACAGGGAGGGAGCAGTACTTC. It codes for CASSSTGREQYF.